One and the same sample provided the 16 T cell receptor beta chains below, sequenced in a study of blood T cell repertoires in COVID-19. Produced via immunoSEQ multiplex PCR; TCRdb's table is partial and in-frame only. This table has hundreds of thousands of clones, about 81% appearing once. Input material: PBMCs or T cells enriched from blood (not recorded which). These receptors all come from a man aged 25 to 40 with acute COVID-19.

In nucleotides, the CDR3 is TGTGCCAGCAGCAAACGGTCAGGGGGCAGGTGCACTGAAGCTTTCTTT. This gives the protein CASSKRSGGRCTEAFF. The genes are TRBV21-1 and TRBJ1-1; TRBD1, the D gene given by the table, was not confirmed from the DNA. TRBV21-1 is a documented pseudogene. This CDR3 contains 16 residues.

The chain couples TRBV2 to TRBJ2-2, with a weak D call TRBD2 (5 bases). This CDR3 is 17 amino acids long. The germline gives CDR1 SNHLY, CDR2 FYNNEI. The V gene lost 5 bases and the J gene lost 0 bases, with 16 bases spanning the gap. DNA of the CDR3: TGTGCCAGCAGTACCACCGGACGGGGAGCGAACACCGGGGAGCTGTTTTTT. As protein: CASSTTGRGANTGELFF. The full variable domain, its missing parts supplied by reference TRBV2 and TRBJ2-2, is EPEVTQTPSHQVTQMGQEVILRCVPISNHLYFYWYRQILGQKVEFLVSFYNNEISEKSEIFDDQFSVERPDGSNFTLKIRSTKLEDSAMYFCASSTTGRGANTGELFFGEGSRLTVL.

The chain recombines TRBV20-1 with TRBJ1-1; D is ambiguous. The CDR3 runs to 8 residues. CDR1 DFQATT and CDR2 SNEGSKA come from the germline V gene (reference sequence). V was shortened by 3 bases and J by 13 bases, with 6 bases between the two germline ends. As DNA, the CDR3 is TGCAGTGCTAGTTCTCTTTTCTTT. It yields the protein CSASSLFF.

The V gene is TRBV9, the J gene TRBJ1-5; the D is unclear. V was trimmed by 0 bases and J by 1 base, leaving 8 bases between them. The CDR3 length is 15 residues. The V gene's germline CDR1 is SGDLS and CDR2 YYNGEE. DNA of the CDR3: TGTGCCAGCAGCGTAGGGGCCAGCAGCAATCAGCCCCAGCATTTT. It is translated as CASSVGASSNQPQHF.

This clone was observed a few times. The chain employs TRBV6-1 and TRBJ2-6, with 10 nucleotides matching TRBD1. Trimming removed 4 bases from V and 0 bases from J; junction bases left unmatched: 0. The CDR3 spans 16 residues. CDR1 and CDR2 from the germline V gene are MNHNS and SASEGT. The DNA for the CDR3 is TGTGCCAGCAGTGGGACAGGGGGCTCTGGGGCCAACGTCCTGACTTTC. Its protein product is CASSGTGGSGANVLTF.

V usage is TRBV7-9 and J usage is TRBJ1-2, with 7 nucleotides matching TRBD1. CDR1 is SEHNR, CDR2 FQNEAQ, per germline (reference sequence). The CDR3 covers 15 residues. The junction had 10 bases not matched to a gene; V was cut back by 4 bases and J by 5 bases. The DNA of the CDR3 is TGTGCCAGCAGCTCGCGCGGGACAGTGCCATATGGCTACACCTTC. Amino acids: CASSSRGTVPYGYTF.

V gene TRBV28 combines with J gene TRBJ1-2; no reliable D call. Germline assignment: CDR1 MDHEN and CDR2 SYDVKM. Trimming left V 7 bases short and J 0 bases short, with 9 bases between. This CDR3 has 13 residues. Written as DNA, the CDR3 is TGTGCCAGCAAGACGGGAGCTAACTATGGCTACACCTTC. As protein: CASKTGANYGYTF.

The chain links TRBV6-5 to TRBJ1-2; TRBD1 matches 8 bases. The CDR3 runs 14 residues. Germline V gene sequence: CDR1 MNHEY, CDR2 SVGAGI. Losses at the gene ends were 5 bases for V and 4 bases for J; bases not matched to a gene: 6. The CDR3: CASSRATGGYGYTF. DNA of the CDR3: TGTGCCAGCAGTAGGGCTACAGGGGGCTATGGCTACACCTTC.

The V and J genes are TRBV7-9 and TRBJ2-1, with TRBD2 identical over 9 bases. CDR1 SEHNR and CDR2 FQNEAQ come from the germline V gene (reference sequence). CDR3 size: 16 residues. V lost 2 bases, J lost 2 bases, and 4 bases stayed unmatched. The CDR3 nucleotides are TGTGCCAGCAGCTTAACAGCGGGAGGCCCCTACAATGAGCAGTTCTTC. It encodes CASSLTAGGPYNEQFF.

The CDR3, as DNA: TGTGCCAGCAGCCGCTACGAGCAGTACGTC. Translation: CASSRYEQYV. V is TRBV7-9 and J is TRBJ2-7; D is uncertain. Germline V gene data show CDR1 as SEHNR and CDR2 as FQNEAQ (reference sequence). The CDR3 has 10 amino acids. V was clipped by 5 bases and J by 3 bases, with 2 bases between them.

This clone has a handful of counts. This rearrangement joins TRBV21-1 to TRBJ2-2; the table assigns TRBD1, which was not confirmed against the DNA. TRBV21-1 is deemed a pseudogene. This CDR3 spans 12 amino acids. The CDR3 DNA follows: TGTGCCAGCAGGGCAAACACCGGGGAGCTGTTTTTT. This translates into CASRANTGELFF.

This clone has only a few counts. V usage is TRBV27 and J usage is TRBJ2-5; 8 nucleotides line up with TRBD1. Trimming removed 10 bases from V and 3 bases from J; junction bases left unmatched: 7. The CDR3 is 13 amino acids. CDR1 and CDR2 from the germline V gene are MNHEY and SMNVEV (reference sequence). CDR3 in DNA: TGTGCCACTGGGGCAGGGGGCGAAGAGACCCAGTACTTC. It translates to CATGAGGEETQYF.

This clone was seen only a few times. V gene TRBV28 combines with J gene TRBJ1-2; D may be TRBD1 (5 bases). V lost 7 bases and J 4 bases, leaving 25 bases between the germline ends. Germline CDR1 and CDR2: MDHEN and SYDVKM. The CDR3 is made up of 17 amino acids. Here the CDR3 DNA reads TGTGCCAGCAACCCAGAATCTGCAGGGCCACAATCCTATGGCTACACCTTC. Protein: CASNPESAGPQSYGYTF.

The V and J genes are TRBV10-3 and TRBJ1-5; tentative D call: TRBD1 (5 bases). CDR1 and CDR2 from the germline V gene are ENHRY and SYGVKD. The V and J ends lost 0 bases and 3 bases respectively, with 9 bases between them. The CDR3 is made up of 15 amino acids. The CDR3 nucleotides are TGTGCCATCAGTGAGTCCGACAGCCCCAATCAGCCCCAGCATTTT. Amino acids: CAISESDSPNQPQHF.

The CDR3 here is CASSELAAVVEQYV. In nucleotides, the CDR3 is TGTGCCAGCAGTGAACTGGCGGCTGTCGTCGAGCAGTACGTC. V gene TRBV2 combines with J gene TRBJ2-7; D remains unclear. CDR1 SNHLY and CDR2 FYNNEI come from the germline V gene. The V end lost 2 bases, the J end lost 6 bases, and 14 bases lay between the germline ends. The CDR3 spans 14 residues.

This chain joins TRBV19 and TRBJ1-2, with TRBD1 matching 7 bases. J lost 4 bases, V lost 8 bases, and 19 bases had no gene match. CDR3 length: 17 amino acids. CDR1 and CDR2 from the germline V gene are LNHDA and SQIVND (reference sequence). The CDR3 nucleotides are TGTGCCAGTTCGTGGGACAGCCTAGGAGTTATGGGCTATGGCTACACCTTC. Translation gives CASSWDSLGVMGYGYTF.